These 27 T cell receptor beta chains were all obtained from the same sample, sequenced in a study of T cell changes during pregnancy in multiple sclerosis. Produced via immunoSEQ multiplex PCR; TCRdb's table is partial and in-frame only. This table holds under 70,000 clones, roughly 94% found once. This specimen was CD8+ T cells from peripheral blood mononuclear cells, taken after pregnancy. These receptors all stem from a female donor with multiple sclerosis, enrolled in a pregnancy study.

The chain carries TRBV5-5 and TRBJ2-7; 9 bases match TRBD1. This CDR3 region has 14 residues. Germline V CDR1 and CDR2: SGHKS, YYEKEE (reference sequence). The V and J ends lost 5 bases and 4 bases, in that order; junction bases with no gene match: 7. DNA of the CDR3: TGTGCCAGCAGGACCGGGACAGGGAGGTACGAGCAGTACTTC. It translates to CASRTGTGRYEQYF.

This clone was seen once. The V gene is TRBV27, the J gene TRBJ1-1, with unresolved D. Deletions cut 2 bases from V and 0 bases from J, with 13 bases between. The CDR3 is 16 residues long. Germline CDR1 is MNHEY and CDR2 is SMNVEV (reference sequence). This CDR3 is CASSLLGVPMNTEAFF. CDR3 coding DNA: TGTGCCAGCAGTTTACTCGGGGTACCTATGAACACTGAAGCTTTCTTT.

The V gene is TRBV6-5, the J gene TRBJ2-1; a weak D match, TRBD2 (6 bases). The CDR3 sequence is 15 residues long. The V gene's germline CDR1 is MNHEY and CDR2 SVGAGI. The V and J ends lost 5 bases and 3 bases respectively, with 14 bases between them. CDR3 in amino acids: CASSPGGTDYNEQFF. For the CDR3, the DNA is TGTGCCAGCAGTCCCGGCGGGACGGACTACAATGAGCAGTTCTTC.

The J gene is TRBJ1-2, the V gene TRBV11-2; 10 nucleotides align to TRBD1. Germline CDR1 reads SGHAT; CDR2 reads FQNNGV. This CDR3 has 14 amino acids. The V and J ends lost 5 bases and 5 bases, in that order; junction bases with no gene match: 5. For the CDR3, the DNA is TGTGCCAGCAGCCCCGGGACAGGGGTATATGGCTACACCTTC. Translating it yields CASSPGTGVYGYTF.

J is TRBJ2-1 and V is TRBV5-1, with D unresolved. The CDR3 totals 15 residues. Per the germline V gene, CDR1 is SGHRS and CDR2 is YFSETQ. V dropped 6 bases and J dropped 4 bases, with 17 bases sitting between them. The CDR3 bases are TGCGCCAGCACGCCTGACACGACCCCTTACAATGAGCAGTTCTTC. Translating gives CASTPDTTPYNEQFF.

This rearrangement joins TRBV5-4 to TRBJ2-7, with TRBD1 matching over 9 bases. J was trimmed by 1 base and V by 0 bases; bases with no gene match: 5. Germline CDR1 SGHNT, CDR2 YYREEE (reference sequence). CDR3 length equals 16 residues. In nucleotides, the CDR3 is TGTGCCAGCAGCTTGGCCCCCGGGACAGGGTCCTACGAGCAGTACTTC. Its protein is CASSLAPGTGSYEQYF.

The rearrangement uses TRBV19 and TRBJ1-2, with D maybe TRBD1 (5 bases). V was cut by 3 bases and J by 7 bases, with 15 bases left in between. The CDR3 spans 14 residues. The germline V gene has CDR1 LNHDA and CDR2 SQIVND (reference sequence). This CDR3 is CASSIWEGLTGYTF. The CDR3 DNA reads TGTGCCAGTAGTATTTGGGAGGGGTTGACTGGCTACACCTTC.

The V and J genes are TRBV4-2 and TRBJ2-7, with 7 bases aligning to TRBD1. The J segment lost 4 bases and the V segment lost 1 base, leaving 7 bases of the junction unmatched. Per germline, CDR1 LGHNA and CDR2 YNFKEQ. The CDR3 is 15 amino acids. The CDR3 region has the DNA TGTGCCAGCAGCCAAGTCCGGACAGGCAATTACGAGCAGTACTTC. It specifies CASSQVRTGNYEQYF.

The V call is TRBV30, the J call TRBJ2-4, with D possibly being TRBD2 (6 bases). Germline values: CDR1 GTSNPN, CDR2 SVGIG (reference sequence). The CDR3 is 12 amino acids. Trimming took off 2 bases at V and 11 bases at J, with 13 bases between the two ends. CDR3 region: CAWSLGGSFQYF. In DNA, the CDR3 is TGTGCCTGGAGTCTTGGAGGGAGTTTTCAGTACTTC.

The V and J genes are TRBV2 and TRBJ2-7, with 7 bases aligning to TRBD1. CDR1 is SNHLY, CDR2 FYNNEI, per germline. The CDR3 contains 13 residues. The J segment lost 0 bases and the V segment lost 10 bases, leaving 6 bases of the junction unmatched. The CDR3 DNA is TGTGCCACCGGGACAGAGAGCTCCTACGAGCAGTACTTC. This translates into CATGTESSYEQYF.

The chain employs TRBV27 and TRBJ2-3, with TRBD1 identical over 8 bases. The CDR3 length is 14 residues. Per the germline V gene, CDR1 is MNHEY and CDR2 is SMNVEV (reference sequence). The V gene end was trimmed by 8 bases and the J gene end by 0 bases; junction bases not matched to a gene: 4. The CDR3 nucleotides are TGTGCCAGCGGGGACAGGCTTAGCACAGATACGCAGTATTTT. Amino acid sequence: CASGDRLSTDTQYF.

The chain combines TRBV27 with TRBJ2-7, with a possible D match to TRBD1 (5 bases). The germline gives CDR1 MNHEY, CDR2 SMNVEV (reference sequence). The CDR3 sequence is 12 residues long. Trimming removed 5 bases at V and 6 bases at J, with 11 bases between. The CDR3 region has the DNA TGTGCCAGCAGTAGGCAGGGCGGCGAGCAGTACTTC. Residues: CASSRQGGEQYF.

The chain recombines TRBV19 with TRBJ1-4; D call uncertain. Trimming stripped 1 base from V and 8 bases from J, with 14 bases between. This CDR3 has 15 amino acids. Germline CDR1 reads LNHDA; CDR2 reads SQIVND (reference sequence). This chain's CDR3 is CASSIAGRYGEKLFF. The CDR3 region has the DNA TGTGCCAGTAGTATAGCTGGGAGGTACGGAGAAAAACTGTTTTTT.

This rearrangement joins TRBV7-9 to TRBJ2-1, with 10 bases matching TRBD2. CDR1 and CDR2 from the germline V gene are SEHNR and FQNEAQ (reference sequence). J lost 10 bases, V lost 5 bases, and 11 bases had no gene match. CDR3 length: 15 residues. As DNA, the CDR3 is TGTGCCAGCAGCCCTATTCTAGCGGGAGTGGAGGAGCAGTTCTTC. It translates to CASSPILAGVEEQFF. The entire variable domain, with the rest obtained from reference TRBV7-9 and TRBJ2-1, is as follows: DTGVSQNPRHKITKRGQNVTFRCDPISEHNRLYWYRQTLGQGPEFLTYFQNEAQLEKSRLLSDRFSAERPKGSFSTLEIQRTEQGDSAMYLCASSPILAGVEEQFFGPGTRLTVL.

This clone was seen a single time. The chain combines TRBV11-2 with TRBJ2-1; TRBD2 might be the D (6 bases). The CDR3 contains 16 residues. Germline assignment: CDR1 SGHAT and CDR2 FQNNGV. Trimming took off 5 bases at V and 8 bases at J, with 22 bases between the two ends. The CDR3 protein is CASSPPHGRDSYEQFF. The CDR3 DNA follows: TGTGCCAGCAGCCCCCCCCACGGGCGGGATAGTTATGAGCAGTTCTTC.

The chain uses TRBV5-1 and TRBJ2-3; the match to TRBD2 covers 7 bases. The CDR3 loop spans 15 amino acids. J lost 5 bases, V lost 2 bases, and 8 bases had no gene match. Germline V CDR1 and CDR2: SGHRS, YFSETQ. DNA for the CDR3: TGCGCCAGCAGCTTCTTGGGCTCTAGCGGAGATACGCAGTATTTT. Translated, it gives CASSFLGSSGDTQYF.

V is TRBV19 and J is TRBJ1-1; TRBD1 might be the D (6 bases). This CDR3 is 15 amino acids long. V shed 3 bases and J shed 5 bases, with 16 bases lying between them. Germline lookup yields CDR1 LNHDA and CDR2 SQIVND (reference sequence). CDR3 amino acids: CASSITQGRGTEAFF. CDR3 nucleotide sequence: TGTGCCAGTAGTATCACCCAGGGGAGGGGGACTGAAGCTTTCTTT.

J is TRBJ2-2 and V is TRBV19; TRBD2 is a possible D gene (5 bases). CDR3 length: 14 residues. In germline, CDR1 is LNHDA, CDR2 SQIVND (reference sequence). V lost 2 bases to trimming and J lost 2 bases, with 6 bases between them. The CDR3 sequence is CASSISGNTGELFF. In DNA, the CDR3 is TGTGCCAGTAGTATAAGCGGAAACACCGGGGAGCTGTTTTTT. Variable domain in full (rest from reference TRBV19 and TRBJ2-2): DGGITQSPKYLFRKEGQNVTLSCEQNLNHDAMYWYRQDPGQGLRLIYYSQIVNDFQKGDIAEGYSVSREKKESFPLTVTSAQKNPTAFYLCASSISGNTGELFFGEGSRLTVL.

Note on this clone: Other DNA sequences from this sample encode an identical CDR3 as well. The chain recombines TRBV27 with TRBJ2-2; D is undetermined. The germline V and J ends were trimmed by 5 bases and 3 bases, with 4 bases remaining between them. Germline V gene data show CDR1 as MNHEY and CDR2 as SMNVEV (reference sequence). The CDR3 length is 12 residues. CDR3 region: CASSPYTGELFF. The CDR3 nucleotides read TGTGCCAGCAGTCCTTACACCGGGGAGCTGTTTTTT.

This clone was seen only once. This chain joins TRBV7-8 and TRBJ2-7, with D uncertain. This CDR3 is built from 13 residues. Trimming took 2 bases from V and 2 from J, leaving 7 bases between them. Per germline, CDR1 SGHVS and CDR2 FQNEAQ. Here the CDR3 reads CASSLSLPYEQYF. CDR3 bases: TGTGCCAGCAGCTTAAGTCTACCCTACGAGCAGTACTTC.

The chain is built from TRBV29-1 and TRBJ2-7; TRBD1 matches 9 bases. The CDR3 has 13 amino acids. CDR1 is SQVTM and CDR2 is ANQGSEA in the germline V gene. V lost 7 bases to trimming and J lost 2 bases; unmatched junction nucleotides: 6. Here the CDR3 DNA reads TGCAGCGCTCCGGGACAGGGACCCTACGAGCAGTACTTC. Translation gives CSAPGQGPYEQYF.

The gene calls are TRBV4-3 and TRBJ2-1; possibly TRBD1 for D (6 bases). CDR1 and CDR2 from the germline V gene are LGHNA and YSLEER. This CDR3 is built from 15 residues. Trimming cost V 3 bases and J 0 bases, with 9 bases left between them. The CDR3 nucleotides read TGCGCCAGCAGCCACGACAGGAGCTCCTACAATGAGCAGTTCTTC. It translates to CASSHDRSSYNEQFF.

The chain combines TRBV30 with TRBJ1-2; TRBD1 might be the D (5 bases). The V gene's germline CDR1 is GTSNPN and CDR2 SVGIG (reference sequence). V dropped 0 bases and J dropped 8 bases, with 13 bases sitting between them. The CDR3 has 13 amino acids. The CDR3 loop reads CAWSVGGGMGYTF. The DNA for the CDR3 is TGTGCCTGGAGTGTCGGGGGGGGGATGGGCTACACCTTC.

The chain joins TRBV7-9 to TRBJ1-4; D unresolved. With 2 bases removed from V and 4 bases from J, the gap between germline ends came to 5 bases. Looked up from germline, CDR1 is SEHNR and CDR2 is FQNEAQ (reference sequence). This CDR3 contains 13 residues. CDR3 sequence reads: CASSLTVNEKLFF. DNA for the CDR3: TGTGCCAGCAGCTTAACGGTTAATGAAAAACTGTTTTTT.

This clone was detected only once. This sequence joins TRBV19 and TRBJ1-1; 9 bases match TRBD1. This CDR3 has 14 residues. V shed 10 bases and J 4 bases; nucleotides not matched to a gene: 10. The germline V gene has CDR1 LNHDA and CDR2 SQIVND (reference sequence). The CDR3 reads CAISPQGAGTEAFF. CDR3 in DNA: TGTGCCATCAGCCCACAGGGGGCTGGCACTGAAGCTTTCTTT.

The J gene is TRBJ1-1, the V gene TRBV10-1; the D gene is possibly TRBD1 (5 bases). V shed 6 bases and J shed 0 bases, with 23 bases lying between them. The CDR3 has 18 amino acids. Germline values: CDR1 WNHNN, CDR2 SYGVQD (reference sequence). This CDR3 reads CASSMTALKLLMNTEAFF. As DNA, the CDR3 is TGCGCCAGCAGCATGACAGCGCTCAAACTACTCATGAACACTGAAGCTTTCTTT.

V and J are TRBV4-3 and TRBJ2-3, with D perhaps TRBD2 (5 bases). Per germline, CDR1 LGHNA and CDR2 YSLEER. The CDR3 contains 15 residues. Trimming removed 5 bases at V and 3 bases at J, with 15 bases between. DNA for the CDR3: TGCGCCAGCAGCGTCGGGCTAGGAGGTACAGATACGCAGTATTTT. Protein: CASSVGLGGTDTQYF.